This T cell receptor beta chain was obtained from a study of blood T cell repertoires in COVID-19. On the study more broadly: Sites in the United States, Italy and Spain provided acute and convalescent COVID-19 samples. From T cells, B-cell-depleted T cells, or PBMCs came the material, which was cDNA or gDNA.

Per the original methods: Amplification of reference gene primers provided the estimated nucleated cell counts. Assay used: immunoSEQ multiplex PCR; TCRdb lists only in-frame clones, some missing. V and J calls plus clone size are reproduced from that table; the DNA served to infer D and trimming. The sample includes some 69,000 clones, 75% to 80% of them seen just once. CDR3 length: 13 amino acids. CDR1 is SGHRS and CDR2 is YFSETQ in the germline V gene. V shed 5 bases and J 5 bases; nucleotides not matched to a gene: 6. The gene calls are TRBV5-1 and TRBJ2-7, with 8 bases aligning to TRBD1. The receptor comes from a human donor in a cohort sampled during active COVID-19. What was sequenced was peripheral blood. Written as DNA, the CDR3 is TGCGCCAGCAGTAGGACAGGGCCCCACGAGCAGTACTTC. Its translation is CASSRTGPHEQYF.